The sequence of this T cell receptor (beta chain) was determined in a study of monozygotic twins with inflammatory bowel disease. TCRdb re-called the 5' RACE reads; every CDR3 protein appears as one record, without DNA. The sample table sets out about 440,000 distinct CDR3 sequences. The germline CDR1 and CDR2 sequences are SEHNR and FQNEAQ (reference sequence). This CDR3 is built from 12 residues. The chain is built from TRBV7-9 and TRBJ1-6. Source material: blood. This clonotype originated in a human donor with ulcerative colitis or Crohn's disease, or a healthy co-twin of an affected twin (not recorded which). The CDR3 region is CASSPNNSPLHF.